This TCR beta chain is from a study of neurological immune-mediated disorders. Study results and limitations: Levels of TCR clonal expansion peaked in HTLV-1-associated myelopathy and reached their lowest in multiple sclerosis, under those of healthy controls.

The cDNA was generated by 5'RACE with 10-nucleotide random UMIs. Per sequencing run, 15-18 subjects together gave over 170 million TCR-beta sequences. TCRdb re-called the 5' RACE reads through MiXCR, storing one row per CDR3 protein. The table has approximately 45,000 distinct CDR3 sequences, roughly 13% seen once. The time point was: longitudinal time-point 3. It was from 2 million PBMCs stored at -80 C that the unsorted libraries were obtained. There are many counts of this clonotype. The antigen remains undetermined. Germline V gives CDR1 SGHTA, CDR2 FQGNSA. The V gene lost 3 bases and the J gene lost 2 bases, with 13 bases spanning the gap. CDR3 length: 15 residues.

The clonotype was recovered from a man between 25 and 39 years old in good health. The J gene is TRBJ2-5, the V gene TRBV7-2, with D perhaps matching TRBD2 (5 bases). The sample consisted of PBMCs. The CDR3 DNA sequence: TGTGCCAGCAGCTTGTCGTTTTCGGGACAAGAGACCCAGTACTTC. It encodes CASSLSFSGQETQYF.